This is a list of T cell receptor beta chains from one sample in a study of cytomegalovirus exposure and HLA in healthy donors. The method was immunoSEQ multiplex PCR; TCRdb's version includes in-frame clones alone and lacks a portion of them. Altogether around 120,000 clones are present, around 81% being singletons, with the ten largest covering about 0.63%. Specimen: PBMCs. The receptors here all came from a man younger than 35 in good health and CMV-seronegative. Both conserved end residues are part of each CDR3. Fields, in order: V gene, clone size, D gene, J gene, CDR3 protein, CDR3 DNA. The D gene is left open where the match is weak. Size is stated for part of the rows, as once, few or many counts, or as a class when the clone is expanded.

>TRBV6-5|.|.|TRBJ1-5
CASSRLGQPQHF
TGTGCCAGCAGCCGACTTGGCCAGCCCCAGCATTTT
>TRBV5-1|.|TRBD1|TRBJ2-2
CASSLATGGTGELFF
TGCGCCAGCAGCTTGGCCACAGGGGGCACCGGGGAGCTGTTTTTT
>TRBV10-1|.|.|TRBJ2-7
CASSEEFGGQYEQYF
TGCGCCAGCAGTGAGGAGTTCGGGGGGCAATACGAGCAGTACTTC
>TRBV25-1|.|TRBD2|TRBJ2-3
CASSDRAGRTDTQYF
TGTGCCAGCAGTGACCGAGCGGGGCGCACAGATACGCAGTATTTT
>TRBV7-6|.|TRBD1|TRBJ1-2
CASAQGAGYGYTF
TGTGCCAGCGCGCAGGGGGCCGGCTATGGCTACACCTTC
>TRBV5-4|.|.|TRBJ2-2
CASSLLEYPLTTGELFF
TGTGCCAGCAGCTTACTAGAATACCCGTTGACGACCGGGGAGCTGTTTTTT
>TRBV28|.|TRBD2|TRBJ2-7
CASSLWGGTYEQYF
TGTGCCAGCAGTTTATGGGGGGGGACCTACGAGCAGTACTTC
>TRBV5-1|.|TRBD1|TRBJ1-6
CASSYTGGPLHF
TGCGCCAGCAGCTATACAGGGGGACCCCTCCACTTT
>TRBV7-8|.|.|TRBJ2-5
CASSLVAKETQYF
TGTGCCAGCAGCTTAGTGGCCAAGGAGACCCAGTACTTC
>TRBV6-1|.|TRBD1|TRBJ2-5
CASSGRQGDVQETQYF
TGTGCCAGCAGTGGGCGACAGGGGGATGTCCAAGAGACCCAGTACTTC
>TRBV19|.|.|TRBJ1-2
CASSIRDQGLNYGYTF
TGTGCCAGTAGTATCCGAGATCAGGGCCTTAACTATGGCTACACCTTC
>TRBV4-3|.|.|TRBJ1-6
CASSQDSRGRGNSPLHF
TGCGCCAGCAGCCAAGATAGCAGGGGTCGGGGTAATTCACCCCTCCACTTT
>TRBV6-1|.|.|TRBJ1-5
CASRFDRSNQPQHF
TGTGCCAGCAGGTTCGACAGAAGCAATCAGCCCCAGCATTTT
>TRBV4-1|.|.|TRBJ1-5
CASSRPGDGNQPQHF
TGCGCCAGCAGCCGTCCGGGGGATGGGAATCAGCCCCAGCATTTT
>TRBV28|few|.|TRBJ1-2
CASSFQLWGGNYGYTF
TGTGCCAGCAGTTTTCAGCTTTGGGGGGGGAACTATGGCTACACCTTC
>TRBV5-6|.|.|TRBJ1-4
CASSLSREGKLFF
TGTGCCAGCAGCCTCTCCCGTGAGGGAAAACTGTTTTTT
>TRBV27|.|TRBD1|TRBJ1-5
CASSSRTGLNQPQHF
TGTGCCAGCAGCTCAAGGACAGGGCTAAATCAGCCCCAGCATTTT
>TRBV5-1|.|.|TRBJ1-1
CASSLNQGGTEAFF
TGCGCCAGCAGCCTCAATCAAGGGGGCACTGAAGCTTTCTTT
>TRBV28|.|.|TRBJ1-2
CASSLRSEIYGYTF
TGTGCCAGCAGTTTGAGGTCCGAGATCTATGGCTACACCTTC
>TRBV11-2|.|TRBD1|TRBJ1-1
CASRGLGGKQLQAFF
TGTGCCAGCAGAGGGCTAGGGGGCAAGCAACTCCAAGCTTTCTTT
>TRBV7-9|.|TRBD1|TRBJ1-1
CASSSDRGLAFF
TGTGCCAGCAGCTCCGACAGGGGGTTGGCTTTCTTT
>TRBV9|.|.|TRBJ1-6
CASSARFPGKRSSYNSPLHF
TGTGCCAGCAGCGCCCGATTCCCGGGAAAGCGTAGCTCCTATAATTCACCCCTCCACTTT
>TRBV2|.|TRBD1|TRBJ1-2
CASSSPGTGPYGYTF
TGTGCCAGCAGTTCCCCAGGGACAGGACCCTATGGCTACACCTTC
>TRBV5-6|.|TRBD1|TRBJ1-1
CASSLIPGQGITEAFF
TGTGCCAGCAGCCTGATACCGGGACAGGGAATTACTGAAGCTTTCTTT
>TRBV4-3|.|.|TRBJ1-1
CASSQVDTNTEAFF
TGCGCCAGCAGCCAAGTTGACACGAACACTGAAGCTTTCTTT
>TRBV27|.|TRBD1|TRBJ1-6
CASSQRTGIQISPLHF
TGTGCCAGCAGTCAACGGACAGGAATACAAATTTCACCCCTCCACTTT
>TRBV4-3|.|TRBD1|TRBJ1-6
CASSHPGTGNSPLHF
TGCGCCAGCAGCCACCCCGGGACAGGGAATTCACCCCTCCACTTT
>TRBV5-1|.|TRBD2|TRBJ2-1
CASRLRTRLYNEQFF
TGCGCCAGCAGACTGAGGACTAGACTCTACAATGAGCAGTTCTTC